This passage covers 9 T cell receptor beta chains from one sample sequenced in a study of T cells after yellow fever vaccination. One entry per CDR3 protein results from TCRdb running MiXCR on the 5' RACE reads. The table lists about 220,000 distinct CDR3 sequences, 3.2% of them singletons, with 3.2% in the top ten. The sequencing here drew on CD4+ T cells sorted from PBMCs, taken 10 days after the yellow fever booster vaccination. The receptors were sampled from a man younger than 30 who received the YFV17D yellow fever vaccine.

V is TRBV12-3 or TRBV12-4 and J is TRBJ1-1, with 8 positions matching TRBD1. V lost 5 bases and J lost 5; bases outside the gene matches: 7. The CDR3 length is 14 residues. The DNA for the CDR3 is TGTGCCAGCAGTATGCAGGGGGCCTTGACTGAAGCTTTCTTT. Residues: CASSMQGALTEAFF.

The chain uses TRBV3-1 and TRBJ2-2; D gene unclear. Trimming stripped 3 bases from V and 7 bases from J, with 15 bases between. The CDR3 extends over 15 amino acids. CDR1 and CDR2 from the germline V gene are LGHDT and YNNKEL (reference sequence). The CDR3 region is CASSQGPSRSGELFF. CDR3 nucleotide sequence: TGTGCCAGCAGCCAGGGCCCATCACGGAGCGGGGAGCTGTTTTTT.

Ten or more counts support this clonotype. The chain recombines TRBV4-1 with TRBJ2-3; TRBD2 aligns across 10 bases. The CDR3 runs 16 residues. CDR1 is MGHRA and CDR2 is YSYEKL in the germline V gene. V dropped 4 bases and J dropped 3; count of bases not matched to a gene: 7. The CDR3 region has the DNA TGCGCCAGCAGCCTATTAGCGGGGGGAACAACAGATACGCAGTATTTT. Translating gives CASSLLAGGTTDTQYF.

This clonotype appeared a few times. The chain has TRBV2 and TRBJ1-5; possible D gene TRBD1, 5 bases. CDR3 size: 14 residues. The V gene's germline CDR1 is SNHLY and CDR2 FYNNEI. V was cut by 5 bases and J by 6 bases, with 14 bases left in between. The CDR3 reads CASSTRIQGQPQHF. CDR3 nucleotides: TGTGCCAGCAGTACCAGGATTCAGGGTCAGCCCCAGCATTTT.

This clonotype has a count of ten or more. The V call is TRBV12-3 or TRBV12-4, the J call TRBJ2-7, with D possibly being TRBD1 (5 bases). Trimming left V 6 bases short and J 7 bases short, with 16 bases between. The CDR3 has 13 residues. CDR3 amino acids: CASRTELVEEQYF. CDR3 DNA sequence: TGTGCCAGCAGGACAGAGTTGGTGGAGGAGCAGTACTTC.

The table lists this clonotype with a few counts. This chain links TRBV18 with TRBJ1-3; no clear D. V gave up 8 bases and J gave up 2 bases, with 13 bases separating them. Per germline, CDR1 KGHSH and CDR2 LQKENI. The CDR3 spans 14 residues. The CDR3 DNA is TGTGCCAGCCGACTGAATCCTACTGGAAACACCATATATTTT. This translates into CASRLNPTGNTIYF.

This clonotype was seen repeatedly, ten times or more. The gene calls are TRBV28 and TRBJ1-2, with a possible D match to TRBD1 (5 bases). The CDR3 runs 12 residues. Trimming pared 8 bases from V and 4 bases from J, leaving 11 bases between. From germline, CDR1 is MDHEN and CDR2 SYDVKM. In DNA form, the CDR3 reads TGTGCCAGCTCGGGGGTTATCTATGGCTACACCTTC. Its protein is CASSGVIYGYTF.

This clonotype has ten or more counts. The rearrangement joins TRBV6-2 or TRBV6-3 to TRBJ1-1; D is unclear. Trimming stripped 6 bases from V and 5 bases from J, with 10 bases between. CDR1 is MNHEY, CDR2 SVGEGT, per germline. The CDR3 spans 12 residues. In nucleotides, the CDR3 is TGTGCCAGCAGCTCCGGGTATACTGAAGCTTTCTTT. It translates to CASSSGYTEAFF.

Many counts were recorded for this clonotype. The chain carries TRBV5-1 and TRBJ2-2; 9 nucleotides agree with TRBD1. This CDR3 is 15 amino acids long. The ends lost 4 bases at V and 6 bases at J; junction bases unmatched: 7. Germline CDR1 SGHRS, CDR2 YFSETQ. The CDR3 coding sequence is TGCGCCAGCAGCAGGACAGGGGTCTACGCCGGGGAGCTGTTTTTT. Protein product: CASSRTGVYAGELFF.